This T cell receptor beta chain was sequenced for a study of blood T cell repertoires in COVID-19. Study-wide background: The analysed material was cDNA or gDNA that came from T cells, B-cell-depleted T cells, or PBMCs.

This clone came up a few times. In the original processing: Amplification of reference gene primers provided the estimated nucleated cell counts. The assay was immunoSEQ multiplex PCR, and TCRdb's table has in-frame clones only and misses some. Clone size and V and J calls were adopted from that table, with D and trimming inferred from the DNA. The repertoire holds approximately 230,000 clones, with roughly 79% as singletons. The participants were between roughly 18 and 89 years old and came from about two dozen US areas. Assignments of participants to cohorts depended upon their own reported clinical history. The specimen was PBMCs or T cells enriched from blood (not recorded which). The TCR originated in a man aged 40-49 years who had recovered from COVID-19.

The CDR3, as DNA: TGTGCCAGCAGTCGGGTCGTATACGAGCAGTACTTC. Translation gives CASSRVVYEQYF. The chain has TRBV2 and TRBJ2-7, with D unclear. The CDR3 extends over 12 amino acids. V lost 5 bases and J 4 bases, leaving 9 bases between the germline ends. CDR1 is SNHLY, CDR2 FYNNEI, per germline. Drawing the rest from reference TRBV2 and TRBJ2-7, the complete variable domain is EPEVTQTPSHQVTQMGQEVILRCVPISNHLYFYWYRQILGQKVEFLVSFYNNEISEKSEIFDDQFSVERPDGSNFTLKIRSTKLEDSAMYFCASSRVVYEQYFGPGTRLTVT.